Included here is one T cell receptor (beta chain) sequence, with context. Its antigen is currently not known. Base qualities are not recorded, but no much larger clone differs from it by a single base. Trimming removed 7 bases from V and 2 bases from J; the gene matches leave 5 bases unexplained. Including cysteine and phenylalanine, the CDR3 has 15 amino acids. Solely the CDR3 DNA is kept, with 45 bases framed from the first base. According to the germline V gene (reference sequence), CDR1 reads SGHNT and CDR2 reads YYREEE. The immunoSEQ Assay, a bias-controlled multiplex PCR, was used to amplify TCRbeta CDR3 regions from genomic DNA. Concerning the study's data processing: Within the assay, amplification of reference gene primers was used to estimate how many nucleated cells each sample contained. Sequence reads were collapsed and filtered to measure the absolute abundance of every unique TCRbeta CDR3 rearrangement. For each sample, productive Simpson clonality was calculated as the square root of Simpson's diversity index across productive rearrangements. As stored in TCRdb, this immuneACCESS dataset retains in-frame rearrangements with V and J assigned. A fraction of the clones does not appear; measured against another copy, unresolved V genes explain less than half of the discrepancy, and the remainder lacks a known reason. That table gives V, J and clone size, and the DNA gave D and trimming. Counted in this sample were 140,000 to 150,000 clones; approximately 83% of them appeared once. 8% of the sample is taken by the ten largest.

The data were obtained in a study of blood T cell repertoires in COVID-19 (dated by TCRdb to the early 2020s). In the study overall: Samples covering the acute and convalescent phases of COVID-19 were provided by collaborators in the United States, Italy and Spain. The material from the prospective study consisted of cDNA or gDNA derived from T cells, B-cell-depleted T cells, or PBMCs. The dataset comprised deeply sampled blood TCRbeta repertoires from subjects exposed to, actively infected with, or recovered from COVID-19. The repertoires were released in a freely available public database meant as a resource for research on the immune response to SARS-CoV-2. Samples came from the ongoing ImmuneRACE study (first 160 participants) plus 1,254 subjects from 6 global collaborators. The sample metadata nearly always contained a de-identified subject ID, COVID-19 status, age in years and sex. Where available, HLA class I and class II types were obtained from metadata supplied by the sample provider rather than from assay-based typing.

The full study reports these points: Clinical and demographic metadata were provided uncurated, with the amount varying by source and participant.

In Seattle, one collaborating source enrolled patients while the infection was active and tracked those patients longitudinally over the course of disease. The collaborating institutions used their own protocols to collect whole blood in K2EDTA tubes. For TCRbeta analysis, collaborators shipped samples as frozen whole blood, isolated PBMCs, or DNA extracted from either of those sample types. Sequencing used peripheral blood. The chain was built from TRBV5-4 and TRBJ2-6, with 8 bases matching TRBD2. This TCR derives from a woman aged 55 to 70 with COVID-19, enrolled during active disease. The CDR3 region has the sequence CASLPGGAGANVLTF. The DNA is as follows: TGTGCCAGCCTACCCGGGGGGGCTGGGGCCAACGTCCTGACTTTC.